The 12 T cell receptor beta chains presented below share a single source sample, sequenced in a study of T cells after yellow fever vaccination. TCRdb redid the calling of the 5' RACE reads with MiXCR, one entry per CDR3 protein. This sample carries around 310,000 distinct CDR3 sequences, about 8.7% of them seen once, and the ten largest clones take under 20%. Sequences were derived from PBMCs, sampled on the day of the first yellow fever vaccination. The receptors here all came from a man between 18 and 35 years old who received the YFV17D yellow fever vaccine.

This clonotype was found many times. The chain is built from TRBV12-3 or TRBV12-4 and TRBJ1-2; D unclear. The CDR3 contains 14 residues. V gave up 5 bases and J gave up 4 bases, with 14 bases separating them. The CDR3 DNA reads as TGTGCCAGCAGTCTTATCCCGCCAGGCTATGGCTACACCTTC. Its translation is CASSLIPPGYGYTF.

This clonotype was counted at least ten times. The chain recombines TRBV7-3 with TRBJ2-1, with D tentatively TRBD1 or TRBD2 (5 bases each). The V end lost 5 bases, the J end lost 0 bases, and 11 bases lay between the germline ends. There are 15 residues in the CDR3. CDR1 is SGHTA, CDR2 FQGTGA, per germline. CDR3 in DNA: TGTGCCAGCAGCCGGACTCAGGGCTCCTACAATGAGCAGTTCTTC. Its protein is CASSRTQGSYNEQFF.

This clonotype turned up a few times. The rearrangement uses TRBV5-8 and TRBJ2-3; 7 bases map to TRBD1. CDR1 SGHTS and CDR2 YDEGEE come from the germline V gene. This CDR3 contains 16 residues. Trimming took 4 bases from V and 2 from J; bases not matched to a gene: 10. The DNA for the CDR3 is TGTGCCAGCAGCCCAGGGGGTGGGTGGGCCACAGATACGCAGTATTTT. This translates into CASSPGGGWATDTQYF.

The chain recombines TRBV29-1 with TRBJ2-5; perhaps TRBD2 as D (5 bases). The V end was cut by 3 bases, the J end by 5 bases, with 22 bases between. CDR1 is SQVTM, CDR2 ANQGSEA, per germline. The CDR3 totals 16 residues. The CDR3 sequence is CSVEARENKQRETQYF. CDR3 DNA sequence: TGCAGCGTTGAGGCCCGGGAAAATAAGCAGCGGGAGACCCAGTACTTC.

This clonotype was found a few times. The gene calls are TRBV27 and TRBJ2-4; 7 bases line up with TRBD1. Looked up from germline, CDR1 is MNHEY and CDR2 is SMNVEV (reference sequence). Germline trimming cut 3 bases from V and 0 bases from J; bases unmatched to any gene: 5. The CDR3 has 16 amino acids. CDR3 protein: CASSFGRGIAKNIQYF. The CDR3 DNA follows: TGTGCCAGCAGTTTCGGCAGGGGGATAGCCAAAAACATTCAGTACTTC.

V gene TRBV29-1 combines with J gene TRBJ2-5, with D perhaps matching TRBD2 (5 bases). The germline CDR1 and CDR2 sequences are SQVTM and ANQGSEA. Trimming pared 0 bases from V and 5 bases from J, leaving 10 bases between. This CDR3 is 13 amino acids long. DNA of the CDR3: TGCAGCGTTGAAGAGGCGGGTGGCGAGACCCAGTACTTC. It is translated as CSVEEAGGETQYF.

This clonotype has a handful of counts. The rearrangement links TRBV24-1 to TRBJ2-1; D may correspond to TRBD1 or TRBD2 (5 bases each). This CDR3 is built from 15 residues. V lost 4 bases and J lost 9, with 18 bases in between. Looked up from germline, CDR1 is KGHDR and CDR2 is SFDVKD. The CDR3 coding sequence is TGTGCCACCAGTGAGCCTGGGGACGGTACAATTGAGCAGTTCTTC. It translates to CATSEPGDGTIEQFF.

A few counts support this clonotype. In DNA, the CDR3 is TGTGCCAGCAGCCAAGTGGAAACTAGCGGGCACCGGGAGCTGTTTTTT. Its translation: CASSQVETSGHRELFF. This chain uses TRBV4-2 with TRBJ2-2; 9 positions match TRBD2. CDR3 size: 16 residues. The germline V gene encodes CDR1 LGHNA and CDR2 YNFKEQ. With 1 base clipped from V and 9 bases from J, the junction kept 9 bases outside the gene matches.

This clonotype has at least ten counts. The V gene is TRBV7-2, the J gene TRBJ1-2; possibly TRBD1 for D (6 bases). Trimming removed 3 bases at V and 0 bases at J, with 8 bases between. CDR1 and CDR2 from the germline V gene are SGHTA and FQGNSA. CDR3 size: 14 residues. This CDR3 reads CASSFAGANYGYTF. CDR3 in DNA: TGTGCCAGCAGCTTTGCAGGGGCTAACTATGGCTACACCTTC.

This clonotype has only a few counts. The V call is TRBV7-9, the J call TRBJ1-2; 10 bases align to TRBD1. CDR1 and CDR2 (germline): SEHNR, FQNEAQ (reference sequence). The CDR3 loop spans 17 amino acids. V dropped 5 bases and J dropped 1; count of bases not matched to a gene: 10. In DNA, the CDR3 is TGTGCCAGCAGCCTAGGACAGGGGGTAATTGGTAACTATGGCTACACCTTC. Translation: CASSLGQGVIGNYGYTF.

The V call is TRBV15, the J call TRBJ1-2; the D is unclear. V was trimmed by 3 bases and J by 0 bases, leaving 2 bases between them. CDR3 length: 12 residues. The germline CDR1 and CDR2 sequences are LNHNV and YYDKDF (reference sequence). The CDR3 nucleotides are TGTGCCACCAGCAGTGCTAACTATGGCTACACCTTC. This translates into CATSSANYGYTF. Based on the CDR3 plus reference TRBV15 and TRBJ1-2, the full variable domain is DAMVIQNPRYQVTQFGKPVTLSCSQTLNHNVMYWYQQKSSQAPKLLFHYYDKDFNNEADTPDNFQSRRPNTSFCFLDIRSPGLGDTAMYLCATSSANYGYTFGSGTRLTVV.

This clonotype was detected many times. The rearrangement joins TRBV4-3 to TRBJ1-6, with D perhaps matching TRBD1 (6 bases). CDR3 length equals 15 residues. The V end was cut by 0 bases, the J end by 6 bases, with 9 bases between. Germline-derived CDR1 and CDR2 are LGHNA and YSLEER. CDR3 coding DNA: TGCGCCAGCAGCCAAGATCACAGGGTTAATTCACCCCTCCACTTT. Encoded protein: CASSQDHRVNSPLHF.